The 20 T cell receptor beta chains below were found in one sample sequenced in a study of cytotoxic CD8 clonotypes in ibrutinib-treated CLL. Sequencing was performed with immunoSEQ multiplex PCR; in TCRdb, only in-frame clones are kept and a portion is missing. Altogether about 140,000 clones are present, around three quarters being singletons, with the ten largest covering approximately 27%. The source material was PBMCs, sampled after 12 months of ibrutinib treatment. The origin of the receptors is a human donor with chronic lymphocytic leukemia.

The gene calls are TRBV4-1 and TRBJ2-7; D is ambiguous. Trimming shortened V by 4 bases and J by 1 base, and 8 bases separated the two germline ends. From germline, CDR1 is MGHRA and CDR2 YSYEKL. The CDR3 runs to 13 residues. The CDR3 nucleotides are TGCGCCAGCAGCCGGGCCTCTTCCTACGAGCAGTACTTC. This gives the protein CASSRASSYEQYF.

The CDR3 DNA sequence: TGTGCCAGCAGCGGGTTTCATGGAAACACCATATATTTT. Translating it yields CASSGFHGNTIYF. The V and J genes are TRBV6-1 and TRBJ1-3; D unclear. Trimming removed 6 bases at V and 3 bases at J, with 9 bases between. CDR3 size: 13 residues. The germline CDR1 and CDR2 sequences are MNHNS and SASEGT.

The CDR3 DNA is TGTGCCAGCAGGACAGGGACTGGGGCCAACGTCCTGACTTTC. Translating it yields CASRTGTGANVLTF. The chain uses TRBV27 and TRBJ2-6, with 7 bases lining up with TRBD1. Losses at the gene ends were 6 bases for V and 2 bases for J; bases not matched to a gene: 1. The CDR3 sequence is 14 residues long. Germline CDR1 reads MNHEY; CDR2 reads SMNVEV (reference sequence).

The V call is TRBV27, the J call TRBJ1-1; D unclear. The V end was cut by 3 bases, the J end by 3 bases, with 8 bases between. The CDR3 loop spans 13 amino acids. Germline assignment: CDR1 MNHEY and CDR2 SMNVEV (reference sequence). The CDR3 DNA is TGTGCCAGCAGTTTTTGGAGGGACACTGAAGCTTTCTTT. As protein: CASSFWRDTEAFF.

The chain carries TRBV15 and TRBJ1-1, with 8 bases that match TRBD1. Germline trimming cut 2 bases from V and 7 bases from J; bases unmatched to any gene: 9. The CDR3 is 15 residues long. Germline CDR1 reads LNHNV; CDR2 reads YYDKDF (reference sequence). CDR3 amino acids: CATSRLTGAGGEAFF. CDR3 bases: TGTGCCACCAGCAGACTGACAGGGGCGGGGGGTGAAGCTTTCTTT.

The rearrangement joins TRBV28 to TRBJ2-7; the D gene is possibly TRBD2 (5 bases). The CDR3 totals 14 residues. Trimming stripped 8 bases from V and 1 base from J, with 15 bases between. CDR1 is MDHEN and CDR2 is SYDVKM in the germline V gene. The CDR3, as DNA: TGTGCCAGCGGGCTCGACGGGGTTTCCTACGAGCAGTACTTC. Encoded protein: CASGLDGVSYEQYF.

The V gene is TRBV2, the J gene TRBJ2-4; the match to TRBD1 covers 10 bases. Germline V gene lookup returns CDR1 SNHLY and CDR2 FYNNEI. This CDR3 has 13 amino acids. The ends lost 4 bases at V and 11 bases at J; junction bases unmatched: 5. The CDR3 loop reads CASSGTGGDFQYF. In DNA, the CDR3 is TGTGCCAGCAGTGGGACAGGGGGGGATTTTCAGTACTTC.

The chain employs TRBV5-1 and TRBJ1-5; tentatively, D is TRBD1 (5 bases). This CDR3 region has 15 residues. With 0 bases removed from V and 1 base from J, the gap between germline ends came to 8 bases. The germline gives CDR1 SGHRS, CDR2 YFSETQ. The CDR3 DNA reads TGCGCCAGCAGCTTGGAAGGGGCCAGCAATCAGCCCCAGCATTTT. Translating it yields CASSLEGASNQPQHF.

The chain carries TRBV5-1 and TRBJ1-1; no clear D. V was pared by 4 bases and J by 6 bases, with 13 bases between. This CDR3 has 13 residues. Germline V gives CDR1 SGHRS, CDR2 YFSETQ. The CDR3 loop reads CASSVDSLAEAFF. CDR3 DNA: TGCGCCAGCAGCGTTGATTCCTTAGCTGAAGCTTTCTTT.

The chain employs TRBV19 and TRBJ1-6, with 11 bases matching TRBD1. CDR1 is LNHDA, CDR2 SQIVND, per germline (reference sequence). The CDR3 covers 15 residues. Trimming took 3 bases from V and 10 from J; bases not matched to a gene: 5. The CDR3 nucleotides are TGTGCCAGTAGTATTAGGACAGGGGGCTCCTCACCCCTCCACTTT. Protein sequence: CASSIRTGGSSPLHF.

The chain recombines TRBV4-3 with TRBJ1-2, with 8 bases identical to TRBD1. The ends lost 1 base at V and 6 bases at J; junction bases unmatched: 1. This CDR3 spans 13 amino acids. The germline V gene has CDR1 LGHNA and CDR2 YSLEER. This chain's CDR3 is CASSQVTGDGYTF. CDR3 DNA sequence: TGCGCCAGCAGCCAAGTGACAGGGGATGGCTACACCTTC.

The genes are TRBV28 and TRBJ1-2; TRBD1 matches at 8 bases. The CDR3 consists of 12 residues. The V gene's germline CDR1 is MDHEN and CDR2 SYDVKM. J lost 8 bases, V lost 6 bases, and 5 bases had no gene match. CDR3 loop: CASRTGVRGYTF. In DNA form, the CDR3 reads TGTGCCAGCAGGACAGGGGTAAGGGGCTACACCTTC.

The gene calls are TRBV5-1 and TRBJ2-7; 7 bases line up with TRBD1. The V and J ends lost 0 bases and 5 bases, in that order; junction bases with no gene match: 8. CDR3 length: 15 amino acids. In germline, CDR1 is SGHRS, CDR2 YFSETQ. The CDR3 is CASSLGGQTSHEQYF. Here the CDR3 DNA reads TGCGCCAGCAGCTTGGGGGGACAGACAAGTCACGAGCAGTACTTC.

The genes are TRBV11-3 and TRBJ2-3; 14 bases line up with TRBD2. The CDR3 is 18 amino acids. V lost 5 bases and J lost 1; bases outside the gene matches: 8. Germline V gives CDR1 SGHNT, CDR2 YENEEA. CDR3 in amino acids: CASSTGTSGRGGTDTQYF. CDR3 nucleotide sequence: TGTGCCAGCAGCACTGGGACTAGCGGGAGAGGTGGCACAGATACGCAGTATTTT.

The chain recombines TRBV7-8 with TRBJ2-7; D possibly corresponds to TRBD1 (5 bases). CDR1 and CDR2 (germline): SGHVS, FQNEAQ. The V end was cut by 5 bases, the J end by 0 bases, with 17 bases between. The CDR3 totals 16 residues. The CDR3: CASSLVGPPGSYEQYF. Here the CDR3 DNA reads TGTGCCAGCAGCCTTGTGGGGCCTCCTGGCTCCTACGAGCAGTACTTC.

The V and J genes are TRBV27 and TRBJ2-1; 8 nucleotides match TRBD2. Germline values: CDR1 MNHEY, CDR2 SMNVEV (reference sequence). This CDR3 region has 16 residues. After removal of 0 bases from V and 2 bases from J, the junction contained 3 bases not matched to a gene. As DNA, the CDR3 is TGTGCCAGCAGTTTATCCGCGGGGGGCACCTACAATGAGCAGTTCTTC. Translating gives CASSLSAGGTYNEQFF.

The chain joins TRBV2 to TRBJ2-7, with 9 positions matching TRBD2. This CDR3 spans 15 amino acids. Per the germline V gene, CDR1 is SNHLY and CDR2 is FYNNEI. V trimming: 3 bases; J trimming: 5 bases; junction bases outside the gene matches: 8. CDR3 sequence: CASSENSGGYHEQYF. The CDR3 DNA sequence: TGTGCCAGCAGTGAGAATAGCGGGGGATATCACGAGCAGTACTTC.

V gene TRBV15 combines with J gene TRBJ1-4, with D hard to call. Germline loops: CDR1 LNHNV, CDR2 YYDKDF (reference sequence). Trimming stripped 9 bases from V and 7 bases from J, with 15 bases between. The CDR3 length is 13 residues. As DNA, the CDR3 is TGTGCCACGAGAGCTTTGGTCGTTGAAAAACTGTTTTTT. It specifies CATRALVVEKLFF.

This chain connects TRBV19 to TRBJ1-1; 7 bases are shared with TRBD1. J gave up 2 bases and V 7 bases, and 7 bases lay outside the gene matches. The CDR3 is made up of 14 amino acids. CDR1 LNHDA and CDR2 SQIVND come from the germline V gene (reference sequence). The CDR3 region has the DNA TGTGCCAGTATCAGGACAGGTGCAAACACTGAAGCTTTCTTT. This sequence encodes CASIRTGANTEAFF.

The V call is TRBV7-9, the J call TRBJ2-2, with TRBD1 identical over 8 bases. The germline CDR1 and CDR2 sequences are SEHNR and FQNEAQ (reference sequence). With 2 bases clipped from V and 1 base from J, the junction kept 6 bases outside the gene matches. The CDR3 is 17 amino acids. This CDR3 reads CASSLRLTGENTGELFF. CDR3 bases: TGTGCCAGCAGCTTACGATTGACAGGGGAGAACACCGGGGAGCTGTTTTTT.